The 22 T cell receptor beta chains reported below all come from one sample, sequenced in a study of HIV-infected patients and healthy controls. TCRdb itself ran the 5' RACE reads through MiXCR, one entry per CDR3 protein. The top ten clones hold approximately 5.4% of a sample with some 67,000 distinct CDR3 sequences, about 15% of them seen once. Sequencing was performed on CD4+ T cells from blood. Receptor source: a human donor in good health.

This clonotype has ten or more counts. V is TRBV5-1 and J is TRBJ2-3; D unresolved. This CDR3 comprises 14 residues. Looked up from germline, CDR1 is SGHRS and CDR2 is YFSETQ. Deletions cut 4 bases from V and 0 bases from J, with 9 bases between. CDR3 loop: CASSPGPSTDTQYF. In nucleotides, the CDR3 is TGCGCCAGCAGCCCTGGGCCCAGCACAGATACGCAGTATTTT.

This clonotype was found many times. This chain joins TRBV12-3 or TRBV12-4 and TRBJ2-3; the D is unclear. V dropped 6 bases and J dropped 2 bases, with 9 bases sitting between them. CDR3 length: 13 amino acids. CDR3 amino acids: CASSPYTTDTQYF. The CDR3 bases are TGTGCCAGCAGCCCCTATACCACAGATACGCAGTATTTT.

This chain's CDR3 is CASGERYGYTF. Here the CDR3 DNA reads TGTGCCAGCGGGGAGCGCTATGGCTACACCTTC. The rearrangement joins TRBV28 to TRBJ1-2; D is undetermined. The CDR3 loop spans 11 amino acids. The V end was cut by 8 bases, the J end by 4 bases, with 8 bases between. CDR1 is MDHEN, CDR2 SYDVKM, per germline.

The V and J genes are TRBV20-1 and TRBJ1-1, with D tentatively TRBD1 (5 bases). The CDR3 sequence is 13 residues long. Germline assignment: CDR1 DFQATT and CDR2 SNEGSKA (reference sequence). The ends were cut back, 6 bases at V and 1 base at J, with 12 bases in the middle. The CDR3 nucleotides are TGCAGTGCGAGAACAGGCGGGAACACTGAAGCTTTCTTT. It specifies CSARTGGNTEAFF.

The rearrangement uses TRBV14 and TRBJ2-5, with D possibly being TRBD1 or TRBD2 (5 bases each). The CDR3 loop spans 15 amino acids. The germline CDR1 and CDR2 sequences are SGHDN and FVKESK. Trimming removed 2 bases from V and 1 base from J, with 11 bases in between. CDR3 sequence: CASSQPRGTQETQYF. In DNA form, the CDR3 reads TGTGCCAGCAGCCAACCCCGGGGCACCCAAGAGACCCAGTACTTC.

As to this clonotype: A much more abundant neighbour one base away suggests this may be a read error. The chain is built from TRBV5-5 and TRBJ2-3; a weak D match, TRBD2 (6 bases). The germline gives CDR1 SGHKS, CDR2 YYEKEE (reference sequence). The CDR3 sequence is 15 residues long. Trimming removed 0 bases from V and 2 bases from J, with 10 bases in between. CDR3 amino acids: CASSLAGETTDTQYF. The CDR3 DNA follows: TGTGCCAGCAGCTTGGCGGGGGAAACCACAGATACGCAGTATTTT.

This clonotype was picked up a small number of times. This chain links TRBV12-3 or TRBV12-4 with TRBJ1-1, with TRBD1 matching over 11 bases. This CDR3 has 16 residues. With 5 bases clipped from V and 1 base from J, the junction kept 6 bases outside the gene matches. The CDR3 reads CASSPRDRGKNTEAFF. The CDR3 DNA reads as TGTGCCAGCAGTCCGAGGGACAGGGGGAAGAACACTGAAGCTTTCTTT.

This clonotype was counted between two and nine times. V and J are TRBV5-4 and TRBJ2-5, with D possibly being TRBD1 or TRBD2 (6 bases each). CDR1 is SGHNT and CDR2 is YYREEE in the germline V gene (reference sequence). This CDR3 has 15 amino acids. Trimming took 1 base from V and 5 from J, leaving 15 bases between them. CDR3 coding DNA: TGTGCCAGCAGCTTGATGGGGGCGGGGATGGAGACCCAGTACTTC. Translation: CASSLMGAGMETQYF.

This clonotype showed up just a few times. J is TRBJ1-1 and V is TRBV3-1; 8 bases are a match to TRBD1. The CDR3 runs to 13 residues. CDR1 is LGHDT, CDR2 YNNKEL, per germline (reference sequence). Trimming at V came to 4 bases and at J to 4 bases, leaving 2 bases not matched to a gene. CDR3 sequence reads: CASSRTGSTEAFF. The CDR3 nucleotides read TGTGCCAGCAGCCGGACAGGGAGCACTGAAGCTTTCTTT.

This clonotype occurred many times. This chain joins TRBV14 and TRBJ2-3; tentatively, D is TRBD1 or TRBD2 (5 bases each). V lost 0 bases and J 1 base, leaving 8 bases between the germline ends. This CDR3 contains 15 residues. Germline V gene sequence: CDR1 SGHDN, CDR2 FVKESK. CDR3 residues: CASSQEGRGTDTQYF. The DNA for the CDR3 is TGTGCCAGCAGCCAAGAGGGACGGGGCACAGATACGCAGTATTTT.

The chain uses TRBV19 and TRBJ2-5; 8 nucleotides agree with TRBD1. The CDR3 consists of 14 residues. Germline trimming cut 6 bases from V and 5 bases from J; bases unmatched to any gene: 8. Germline CDR1 LNHDA, CDR2 SQIVND (reference sequence). In nucleotides, the CDR3 is TGTGCCAGTAGCCCTTGGACAGGGTCGGAGACCCAGTACTTC. Translated, it gives CASSPWTGSETQYF.

This clonotype turned up a few times. The chain has TRBV20-1 and TRBJ1-6; the match to TRBD1 covers 9 bases. Per germline, CDR1 DFQATT and CDR2 SNEGSKA (reference sequence). V dropped 6 bases and J dropped 6; count of bases not matched to a gene: 6. The CDR3 has 14 amino acids. The CDR3 DNA reads TGCAGTGCCCGCCGGGACAGGGTTAATTCACCCCTCCACTTT. Translating it yields CSARRDRVNSPLHF.

This clonotype showed up many times. The chain uses TRBV20-1 and TRBJ2-7, with 7 bases fitting TRBD1. Looked up from germline, CDR1 is DFQATT and CDR2 is SNEGSKA (reference sequence). The CDR3 spans 16 residues. V gave up 3 bases and J gave up 6 bases; unmatched junction bases: 17. CDR3 DNA: TGCAGTGCTAGCGACCCAACTCGTAGGGGGCGAAGCGAGCAGTACTTC. Its translation: CSASDPTRRGRSEQYF.

This clonotype was detected many times. The chain recombines TRBV6-6 with TRBJ2-2; D possibly corresponds to TRBD1 (6 bases). Germline V gene data show CDR1 as MNHNY and CDR2 as SVGAGI (reference sequence). Between the trimmed V and J ends, which lost 7 bases and 1 base, there was a span of 10 bases. The CDR3 totals 14 residues. CDR3 coding DNA: TGTGCCAGCACGAGGACAGAGAACACCGGGGAGCTGTTTTTT. It yields the protein CASTRTENTGELFF.

This rearrangement joins TRBV18 to TRBJ1-1; 9 bases map to TRBD1. The CDR3 spans 13 residues. Losses at the gene ends were 5 bases for V and 11 bases for J; bases not matched to a gene: 9. Looked up from germline, CDR1 is KGHSH and CDR2 is LQKENI. This CDR3 reads CASSSATGGVAFF. For the CDR3, the DNA is TGTGCCAGCTCATCCGCGACAGGGGGGGTTGCTTTCTTT.

Ten or more counts support this clonotype. This chain links TRBV5-5 with TRBJ1-1; TRBD1 aligns across 9 bases. The germline V gene has CDR1 SGHKS and CDR2 YYEKEE (reference sequence). CDR3 length: 13 residues. V dropped 4 bases and J dropped 4; count of bases not matched to a gene: 2. CDR3 in amino acids: CASSTTGGTEAFF. As DNA, the CDR3 is TGTGCCAGCAGCACGACAGGGGGCACTGAAGCTTTCTTT. The whole variable domain, filled in from reference TRBV5-5 and TRBJ1-1, reads DAGVTQSPTHLIKTRGQQVTLRCSPISGHKSVSWYQQVLGQGPQFIFQYYEKEERGRGNFPDRFSARQFPNYSSELNVNALLLGDSALYLCASSTTGGTEAFFGQGTRLTVV.

The V call is TRBV18, the J call TRBJ1-3, with a possible D match to TRBD1 (6 bases). V lost 3 bases to trimming and J lost 1 base, with 13 bases between them. CDR1 and CDR2 from the germline V gene are KGHSH and LQKENI. The CDR3 loop spans 16 amino acids. The CDR3, as DNA: TGTGCCAGCTCACCTTTGGACAGCGGTTCTGGAAACACCATATATTTT. It specifies CASSPLDSGSGNTIYF. The whole variable domain, filled in from reference TRBV18 and TRBJ1-3, reads NAGVMQNPRHLVRRRGQEARLRCSPMKGHSHVYWYRQLPEEGLKFMVYLQKENIIDESGMPKERFSAEFPKEGPSILRIQQVVRGDSAAYFCASSPLDSGSGNTIYFGEGSWLTVV.

This chain links TRBV28 with TRBJ2-7; 9 bases align to TRBD1. The CDR3 covers 15 residues. CDR1 and CDR2 from the germline V gene are MDHEN and SYDVKM. The J segment lost 0 bases and the V segment lost 5 bases, leaving 5 bases of the junction unmatched. The CDR3 nucleotides read TGTGCCAGCAGTGGGGGGGACAGGGCCTCCTACGAGCAGTACTTC. It yields the protein CASSGGDRASYEQYF.

This clonotype was seen at least ten times. The genes are TRBV2 and TRBJ2-5; possible D gene TRBD2, 6 bases. The CDR3 sequence is 13 residues long. The germline V gene has CDR1 SNHLY and CDR2 FYNNEI. Trimming cost V 5 bases and J 4 bases, with 11 bases left between them. The CDR3 nucleotides are TGTGCCAGCAGTAGTGGGGGGAGAGAGACCCAGTACTTC. Translating gives CASSSGGRETQYF.

This clonotype has a handful of counts. The chain is built from TRBV18 and TRBJ2-7, with TRBD1 matching 7 bases. CDR3 length: 14 residues. V shed 8 bases, J shed 6 bases, and the junction held 13 bases outside the gene matches. Germline V lookup: CDR1 KGHSH, CDR2 LQKENI. In DNA form, the CDR3 reads TGTGCCAGCGCCCCCCAGACAGGGATGGGCGAGCAGTACTTC. This codes for CASAPQTGMGEQYF.

CDR3 loop: CASSQVRGIYNEQFF. The DNA of the CDR3 is TGTGCCAGCAGCCAAGTACGAGGGATCTACAATGAGCAGTTCTTC. The chain carries TRBV14 and TRBJ2-1, with D tentatively TRBD2 (5 bases). The germline V and J ends were trimmed by 1 base and 3 bases, with 10 bases remaining between them. The germline V gene encodes CDR1 SGHDN and CDR2 FVKESK. The CDR3 runs to 15 residues.

The chain joins TRBV12-3 or TRBV12-4 to TRBJ1-1; tentative D call: TRBD1 (5 bases). The CDR3 covers 15 residues. Trimming removed 3 bases at V and 4 bases at J, with 15 bases between. This chain's CDR3 is CASSFPEGLSTEAFF. In DNA, the CDR3 is TGTGCCAGCAGTTTTCCGGAGGGGTTATCCACTGAAGCTTTCTTT.